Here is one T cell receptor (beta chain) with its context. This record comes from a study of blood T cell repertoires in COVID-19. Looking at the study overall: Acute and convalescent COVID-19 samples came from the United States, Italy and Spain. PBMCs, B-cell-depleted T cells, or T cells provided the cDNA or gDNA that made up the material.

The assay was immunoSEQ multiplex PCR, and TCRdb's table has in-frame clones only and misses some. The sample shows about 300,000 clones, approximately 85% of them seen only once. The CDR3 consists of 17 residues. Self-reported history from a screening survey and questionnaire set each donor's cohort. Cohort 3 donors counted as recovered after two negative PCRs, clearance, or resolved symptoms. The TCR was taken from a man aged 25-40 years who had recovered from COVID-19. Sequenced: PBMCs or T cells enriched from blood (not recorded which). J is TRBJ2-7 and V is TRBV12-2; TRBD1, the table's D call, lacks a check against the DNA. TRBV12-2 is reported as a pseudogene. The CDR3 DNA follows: TGTGCAAGTCGCTTAGTCTGGGGACGGGACAGAGACTACGAGCAGTACTTC. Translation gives CASRLVWGRDRDYEQYF.